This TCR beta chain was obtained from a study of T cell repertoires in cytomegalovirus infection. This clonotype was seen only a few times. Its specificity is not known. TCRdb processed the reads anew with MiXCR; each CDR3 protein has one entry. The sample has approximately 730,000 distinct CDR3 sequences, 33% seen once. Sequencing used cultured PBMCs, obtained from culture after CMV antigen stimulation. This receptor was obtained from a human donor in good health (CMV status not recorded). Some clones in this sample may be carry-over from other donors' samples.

DNA of the CDR3: TGCGCCAGCAGCCCGAGGATCACTAGCGGGACTCGCACAGATACGCAGTATTTT. It specifies CASSPRITSGTRTDTQYF. This chain connects TRBV4-3 to TRBJ2-3; 10 bases map to TRBD2. Germline loops: CDR1 LGHNA, CDR2 YSLEER. Trimming took 4 bases from V and 1 from J; bases not matched to a gene: 11. The CDR3 covers 18 residues.